The 21 T cell receptor beta chains listed next were all sequenced from one sample in a study of blood T cell repertoires in COVID-19. Profiling relied on immunoSEQ multiplex PCR, and the TCRdb table lists in-frame clones only, not all of them. The repertoire holds around 56,000 clones, roughly 80% seen once, with more than 11% in the top ten. The sequenced sample consisted of peripheral blood. These receptors originate from a woman aged 70-85 years with acute or convalescent COVID-19.

In its sample, this clone was seen a few times. V usage is TRBV6-1 and J usage is TRBJ1-5, with D possibly TRBD1 on 5 matching bases. Germline values: CDR1 MNHNS, CDR2 SASEGT. V was clipped by 2 bases and J by 1 base, with 12 bases between them. There are 16 residues in the CDR3. In DNA, the CDR3 is TGTGCCAGCAGTGAATCAGGGCATAGAAGCAATCAGCCCCAGCATTTT. Protein product: CASSESGHRSNQPQHF.

The chain recombines TRBV27 with TRBJ1-6; the match to TRBD1 covers 7 bases. The CDR3 length is 16 residues. Unmatched junction bases numbered 9, after V lost 3 bases and J lost 7 bases. Germline V gene data show CDR1 as MNHEY and CDR2 as SMNVEV (reference sequence). CDR3 loop: CASSLTGHLSNSPLHF. The DNA for the CDR3 is TGTGCCAGCAGTTTGACAGGGCACCTATCCAATTCACCCCTCCACTTT.

The chain uses TRBV14 and TRBJ1-2; D possibly corresponds to TRBD1 (6 bases). There are 14 residues in the CDR3. Looked up from germline, CDR1 is SGHDN and CDR2 is FVKESK. V gave up 1 base and J gave up 4 bases, with 10 bases separating them. CDR3 DNA: TGTGCCAGCAGCCAAGCACCAGGGGTCTATGGCTACACCTTC. This translates into CASSQAPGVYGYTF.

V and J are TRBV5-5 and TRBJ2-4; the match to TRBD2 covers 7 bases. Germline V lookup: CDR1 SGHKS, CDR2 YYEKEE (reference sequence). Trimming removed 4 bases from V and 5 bases from J; junction bases left unmatched: 6. The CDR3 contains 14 residues. CDR3 bases: TGTGCCAGCAGCCGAGAGGGAGGGGAAAACATTCAGTACTTC. Translated, it gives CASSREGGENIQYF.

This clone came up a few times. CDR3 protein: CASSLFSDRRSSYNEQFF. CDR3 coding DNA: TGCGCCAGCAGCTTGTTTTCGGACAGACGGAGCTCCTACAATGAGCAGTTCTTC. The chain couples TRBV5-1 to TRBJ2-1; D is perhaps TRBD1 (6 bases). Germline CDR1 and CDR2: SGHRS and YFSETQ. This CDR3 region has 18 residues. V lost 1 base and J lost 0, with 17 bases in between.

V usage is TRBV6-1 and J usage is TRBJ2-1, with TRBD2 identical over 8 bases. Germline V gene lookup returns CDR1 MNHNS and CDR2 SASEGT. The CDR3 has 15 amino acids. V dropped 2 bases and J dropped 6; count of bases not matched to a gene: 6. This chain's CDR3 is CASSERTGGFNEQFF. CDR3 sequence (DNA): TGTGCCAGCAGTGAAAGGACGGGGGGGTTCAATGAGCAGTTCTTC.

This clone is judged medium-sized. This chain uses TRBV11-1 with TRBJ2-3; TRBD1 agrees at 8 bases. V lost 7 bases, J lost 0 bases, and 6 bases stayed unmatched. The germline V gene encodes CDR1 SGHAT and CDR2 FQDESV (reference sequence). This CDR3 region has 15 residues. The CDR3 nucleotides read TGTGCCAGCACCCCGGACAGGGTTAGCACAGATACGCAGTATTTT. This encodes CASTPDRVSTDTQYF. The full variable domain, completed using reference TRBV11-1 and TRBJ2-3, is EAEVAQSPRYKITEKSQAVAFWCDPISGHATLYWYRQILGQGPELLVQFQDESVVDDSQLPKDRFSAERLKGVDSTLKIQPAELGDSAMYLCASTPDRVSTDTQYFGPGTRLTVL.

V gene TRBV9 combines with J gene TRBJ1-1; the D gene is possibly TRBD1 (5 bases). This CDR3 has 14 amino acids. V lost 3 bases and J 1 base, leaving 10 bases between the germline ends. Germline assignment: CDR1 SGDLS and CDR2 YYNGEE. CDR3 residues: CASSARRENTEAFF. The CDR3 region has the DNA TGTGCCAGCAGCGCCCGCAGGGAGAACACTGAAGCTTTCTTT.

V and J are TRBV5-1 and TRBJ1-2; tentatively, D is TRBD1 (6 bases). V was pared by 3 bases and J by 3 bases, with 12 bases between. The CDR3 sequence is 14 residues long. Germline CDR1 and CDR2: SGHRS and YFSETQ. The CDR3 DNA reads TGCGCCAGCAGCTCAACACAGGGTTACTATGGCTACACCTTC. As protein: CASSSTQGYYGYTF.

This clone was observed a single time. The V gene is TRBV27, the J gene TRBJ1-1; 10 nucleotides agree with TRBD1. J was trimmed by 3 bases and V by 5 bases; bases with no gene match: 6. The length of the CDR3 is 15 residues. Germline CDR1 and CDR2: MNHEY and SMNVEV (reference sequence). The CDR3 region is CASSLMTGGYTEAFF. CDR3 DNA sequence: TGTGCCAGCAGTCTAATGACAGGGGGCTACACTGAAGCTTTCTTT.

The rearrangement uses TRBV11-3 and TRBJ2-1; 7 bases align to TRBD1. V lost 5 bases and J lost 4; bases outside the gene matches: 5. This CDR3 is built from 14 residues. CDR1 is SGHNT and CDR2 is YENEEA in the germline V gene. CDR3 DNA: TGTGCCAGCAGCGTTAAGGGGGCATACAATGAGCAGTTCTTC. It is translated as CASSVKGAYNEQFF.

The gene calls are TRBV9 and TRBJ1-2; tentatively, D is TRBD1 (6 bases). The ends were cut back, 0 bases at V and 0 bases at J, with 21 bases in the middle. Germline CDR1 is SGDLS and CDR2 is YYNGEE. There are 19 residues in the CDR3. Written as DNA, the CDR3 is TGTGCCAGCAGCGTAGCGATTGGAAGGGGGGGTCCTACTAACTATGGCTACACCTTC. It yields the protein CASSVAIGRGGPTNYGYTF.

V usage is TRBV2 and J usage is TRBJ1-6, with D unresolved. Trimming pared 11 bases from V and 6 bases from J, leaving 14 bases between. The CDR3 is made up of 13 amino acids. CDR1 SNHLY and CDR2 FYNNEI come from the germline V gene. The CDR3 is CAGGGTRNSPLHF. The CDR3 DNA reads as TGTGCCGGCGGCGGCACCCGTAATTCACCCCTCCACTTT.

The chain couples TRBV7-6 to TRBJ1-6, with 10 bases matching TRBD1. Trimming removed 5 bases from V and 0 bases from J; junction bases left unmatched: 4. Germline CDR1 and CDR2: SGHVS and FNYEAQ. The CDR3 is 17 residues long. The CDR3, as DNA: TGTGCCAGCAGCCCCGGGACAGGGGTCTCCTATAATTCACCCCTCCACTTT. Its translation is CASSPGTGVSYNSPLHF.

J is TRBJ1-2 and V is TRBV19; 7 bases match TRBD1. Germline V gives CDR1 LNHDA, CDR2 SQIVND (reference sequence). The CDR3 totals 14 residues. Trimming at V came to 3 bases and at J to 2 bases, leaving 3 bases not matched to a gene. The CDR3: CASSIYRGNYGYTF. CDR3 coding DNA: TGTGCCAGTAGTATCTACAGGGGAAACTATGGCTACACCTTC.

This clone was counted only a few times. V is TRBV2 and J is TRBJ1-2, with 9 positions matching TRBD1. CDR3 size: 14 residues. V shed 6 bases and J 0 bases; nucleotides not matched to a gene: 2. Germline CDR1 is SNHLY and CDR2 is FYNNEI. Here the CDR3 reads CASSRDRANYGYTF. The CDR3 DNA sequence: TGTGCCAGCAGCCGGGACAGGGCTAACTATGGCTACACCTTC.

This rearrangement joins TRBV19 to TRBJ1-2; D might be TRBD1 (6 bases). The CDR3 sequence is 14 residues long. Per the germline V gene, CDR1 is LNHDA and CDR2 is SQIVND (reference sequence). With 5 bases removed from V and 4 bases from J, the gap between germline ends came to 14 bases. The CDR3 DNA is TGTGCCAGTAGTCTGGACAGAGGAATCTATGGCTACACCTTC. Its translation: CASSLDRGIYGYTF.

The chain is built from TRBV3-1 (or the pseudogene TRBV3-2) and TRBJ1-6; maybe TRBD1 (5 bases). The CDR3 runs 14 residues. Trimming shortened V by 8 bases and J by 7 bases, and 15 bases separated the two germline ends. CDR1 LGHDT and CDR2 YNNKEL come from the germline V gene (reference sequence). The CDR3 region has the DNA TGTGCCAGCTCTCTAATGGGGGGGAATTCACCCCTCCACTTT. The encoded protein is CASSLMGGNSPLHF.

The J gene is TRBJ2-1, the V gene TRBV29-1; TRBD1 might be the D (6 bases). CDR3 size: 14 residues. Germline V CDR1 and CDR2: SQVTM, ANQGSEA. V was pared by 8 bases and J by 5 bases, with 19 bases between. This CDR3 is CSSISGQLNNEQFF. The CDR3 DNA reads TGCAGCTCCATATCCGGACAGTTAAACAATGAGCAGTTCTTC.

This clone was recorded only once. The chain has TRBV10-3 and TRBJ2-3; D is possibly TRBD2 (5 bases). The ends were cut back, 6 bases at V and 6 bases at J, with 7 bases in the middle. Germline lookup yields CDR1 ENHRY and CDR2 SYGVKD. The CDR3 runs to 11 residues. In DNA form, the CDR3 reads TGTGCCATCAGGGAGCGGGATACGCAGTATTTT. It is translated as CAIRERDTQYF.

This chain connects TRBV5-4 to TRBJ2-1; 13 bases line up with TRBD2. This CDR3 comprises 15 residues. The V gene end was trimmed by 0 bases and the J gene end by 10 bases; junction bases not matched to a gene: 4. Germline V gives CDR1 SGHNT, CDR2 YYREEE (reference sequence). The CDR3 reads CASSLALAGGTEQFF. CDR3 bases: TGTGCCAGCAGCTTGGCACTAGCGGGGGGGACGGAGCAGTTCTTC.